This is a list of T cell receptor beta chains from one sample in a study of cytomegalovirus exposure and HLA in healthy donors. TCRdb keeps only in-frame clones here, not all; method: immunoSEQ multiplex PCR. Among almost 95,000 clones listed, over 50% were seen once. Sample: PBMCs. Source of these receptors: a man in his thirties or forties in good health and CMV-seronegative. CDR3s leave out the opening cysteine and the closing phenylalanine or tryptophan. The D gene is left open where the match is weak.

D: .; V: TRBV5-1; length: 14; CDR3: ASSLASGQIYNEQF
D: .; V: TRBV7-8; length: 11; CDR3: ASSPAGATEAF
D: .; V: TRBV12-5; length: 14; CDR3: ASGPTGHMGDYEQY
D: .; V: TRBV4-3; length: 13; CDR3: ASSQERRGYNEQF
D: .; V: TRBV19; length: 13; CDR3: ASSIRGQPYNEQF
D: TRBD2; V: TRBV2; length: 14; CDR3: ASSVGERGASYEQY
D: TRBD1; V: TRBV6-1; length: 13; CDR3: ASSESGTGGYEQY
D: .; V: TRBV6-8; length: 16; CDR3: AAPAAVVAEASTDTQY
D: TRBD1; V: TRBV29-1; length: 12; CDR3: SVGVGTGGAEQF
D: TRBD2; V: TRBV15; length: 14; CDR3: ATSPTGGSGKNIQY
D: TRBD1; V: TRBV29-1; length: 9; CDR3: SVTTGSEQY
D: TRBD2; V: TRBV14; length: 12; CDR3: ASSKLAGGYEQY
D: .; V: TRBV5-4; length: 12; CDR3: ASSLFNRLNTIY
D: TRBD1; V: TRBV5-8; length: 12; CDR3: ASSLTGARIEQY